One and the same sample provided the 22 T cell receptor beta chains below, sequenced in a study of blood T cell repertoires in COVID-19. Some clones are missing from TCRdb's copy, which holds only in-frame ones; the method was immunoSEQ multiplex PCR. The profile shows some 350,000 clones, about 90% of them singletons. The source material was PBMCs or T cells enriched from blood (not recorded which). These receptors were collected from a woman in her 30s who had recovered from COVID-19.

The genes are TRBV27 and TRBJ2-3; TRBD2 aligns across 14 bases. Germline V CDR1 and CDR2: MNHEY, SMNVEV (reference sequence). CDR3 length: 19 residues. Germline trimming cut 3 bases from V and 0 bases from J; bases unmatched to any gene: 8. This chain's CDR3 is CASSLGLAGDLLSTDTQYF. CDR3 bases: TGTGCCAGCAGTTTGGGACTAGCGGGGGATCTCCTCAGCACAGATACGCAGTATTTT.

The rearrangement uses TRBV19 and TRBJ1-1; 7 bases align to TRBD1. Germline V gives CDR1 LNHDA, CDR2 SQIVND (reference sequence). CDR3 size: 15 residues. V shed 8 bases and J 1 base; nucleotides not matched to a gene: 10. The CDR3 here is CASEDREDWNTEAFF. In DNA form, the CDR3 reads TGTGCCAGTGAAGACAGGGAGGATTGGAACACTGAAGCTTTCTTT.

The chain carries TRBV5-1 and TRBJ1-1; no clear D gene. V was cut by 0 bases and J by 5 bases, with 14 bases left in between. The CDR3 is made up of 15 amino acids. Germline assignment: CDR1 SGHRS and CDR2 YFSETQ. CDR3 protein: CASSLDFGRGTEAFF. CDR3 in DNA: TGCGCCAGCAGCTTGGATTTCGGGAGAGGAACTGAAGCTTTCTTT.

The chain carries TRBV9 and TRBJ2-3; the match to TRBD2 covers 7 bases. The CDR3 spans 15 residues. From germline, CDR1 is SGDLS and CDR2 YYNGEE. V trimming: 2 bases; J trimming: 2 bases; junction bases outside the gene matches: 5. For the CDR3, the DNA is TGTGCCAGCAGCGTCAGAGCGGGGCCCACAGATACGCAGTATTTT. Its translation is CASSVRAGPTDTQYF. Drawing the rest from reference TRBV9 and TRBJ2-3, the complete variable domain is DSGVTQTPKHLITATGQRVTLRCSPRSGDLSVYWYQQSLDQGLQFLIQYYNGEERAKGNILERFSAQQFPDLHSELNLSSLELGDSALYFCASSVRAGPTDTQYFGPGTRLTVL.

The V gene is TRBV2, the J gene TRBJ2-7; a possible D gene is TRBD1 (5 bases). Trimming removed 6 bases from V and 4 bases from J, with 10 bases in between. Germline V gene sequence: CDR1 SNHLY, CDR2 FYNNEI. The CDR3 consists of 12 residues. CDR3 bases: TGTGCCAGCAGGCGTGGGGCGTACGAGCAGTACTTC. It encodes CASRRGAYEQYF.

The V gene is TRBV18, the J gene TRBJ2-1, with D possibly matching TRBD2 (6 bases). This CDR3 comprises 17 residues. Germline lookup yields CDR1 KGHSH and CDR2 LQKENI. The ends were cut back, 0 bases at V and 6 bases at J, with 18 bases in the middle. The CDR3 DNA is TGTGCCAGCTCACCACCGAGACGCGCGGGGAGCCTCAATGAGCAGTTCTTC. Protein: CASSPPRRAGSLNEQFF.

The sample holds many counts of this clone. The V and J genes are TRBV27 and TRBJ1-1, with 7 bases that match TRBD1. The CDR3 consists of 18 residues. CDR1 and CDR2 from the germline V gene are MNHEY and SMNVEV (reference sequence). With V trimmed by 6 bases and J by 3 bases, 19 bases remained unmatched. CDR3 sequence reads: CASSPTALGTASYTEAFF. CDR3 nucleotide sequence: TGTGCCAGCAGCCCAACAGCCCTCGGGACAGCTTCTTACACTGAAGCTTTCTTT.

The V gene is TRBV27, the J gene TRBJ1-1; TRBD1 is a possible D gene (5 bases). Trimming took 4 bases from V and 0 from J, leaving 9 bases between them. In germline, CDR1 is MNHEY, CDR2 SMNVEV (reference sequence). The CDR3 is made up of 14 amino acids. Written as DNA, the CDR3 is TGTGCCAGCAGTTCCCCAGGGCTGAACACTGAAGCTTTCTTT. This codes for CASSSPGLNTEAFF.

This rearrangement joins TRBV5-1 to TRBJ2-1, with 11 bases aligning to TRBD1. CDR1 and CDR2 from the germline V gene are SGHRS and YFSETQ. With 4 bases clipped from V and 5 bases from J, the junction kept 11 bases outside the gene matches. The CDR3 sequence is 17 residues long. In DNA, the CDR3 is TGCGCCAGCAGCCAGGACAGGGGGCCAGCAATAGACAATGAGCAGTTCTTC. Protein product: CASSQDRGPAIDNEQFF. Using reference TRBV5-1 and TRBJ2-1 for the parts outside the CDR3, the full variable domain is KAGVTQTPRYLIKTRGQQVTLSCSPISGHRSVSWYQQTPGQGLQFLFEYFSETQRNKGNFPGRFSGRQFSNSRSEMNVSTLELGDSALYLCASSQDRGPAIDNEQFFGPGTRLTVL.

This clone has only one observation. The V and J genes are TRBV4-1 and TRBJ2-1; 9 nucleotides align to TRBD1. This CDR3 is 13 amino acids long. The germline gives CDR1 MGHRA, CDR2 YSYEKL. With 1 base clipped from V and 10 bases from J, the junction kept 2 bases outside the gene matches. The CDR3 protein is CASSQVDRGEQFF. DNA of the CDR3: TGCGCCAGCAGCCAAGTAGACAGGGGGGAGCAGTTCTTC.

This chain links TRBV6-5 with TRBJ2-7, with TRBD1 matching over 8 bases. V lost 5 bases to trimming and J lost 3 bases; unmatched junction nucleotides: 9. Germline-derived CDR1 and CDR2 are MNHEY and SVGAGI. This CDR3 spans 15 amino acids. The CDR3 here is CASSPGGDRNYEQYF. The CDR3 coding sequence is TGTGCCAGCAGTCCGGGTGGGGACAGGAACTACGAGCAGTACTTC.

The V call is TRBV2, the J call TRBJ2-5; 10 bases agree with TRBD1. V was pared by 4 bases and J by 5 bases, with 4 bases of the junction left unmatched. Germline V gives CDR1 SNHLY, CDR2 FYNNEI. This CDR3 has 14 amino acids. The CDR3 here is CASSVDRGQETQYF. Here the CDR3 DNA reads TGTGCCAGCAGTGTTGACAGGGGGCAGGAGACCCAGTACTTC. The entire variable domain, with the rest obtained from reference TRBV2 and TRBJ2-5, is as follows: EPEVTQTPSHQVTQMGQEVILRCVPISNHLYFYWYRQILGQKVEFLVSFYNNEISEKSEIFDDQFSVERPDGSNFTLKIRSTKLEDSAMYFCASSVDRGQETQYFGPGTRLLVL.

The V and J genes are TRBV7-2 and TRBJ1-1; weak D call: TRBD1 (5 bases). V lost 5 bases to trimming and J lost 4 bases, with 14 bases between them. This CDR3 spans 14 amino acids. CDR1 SGHTA and CDR2 FQGNSA come from the germline V gene. The CDR3 here is CASSGHTLSTEAFF. CDR3 nucleotide sequence: TGTGCCAGCAGCGGACACACCCTGAGCACTGAAGCTTTCTTT. Drawing the rest from reference TRBV7-2 and TRBJ1-1, the complete variable domain is GAGVSQSPSNKVTEKGKDVELRCDPISGHTALYWYRQSLGQGLEFLIYFQGNSAPDKSGLPSDRFSAERTGGSVSTLTIQRTQQEDSAVYLCASSGHTLSTEAFFGQGTRLTVV.

This chain connects TRBV14 to TRBJ1-1; D ambiguous. The V gene's germline CDR1 is SGHDN and CDR2 FVKESK. The CDR3 extends over 14 amino acids. The V gene lost 1 base and the J gene lost 1 base, with 7 bases spanning the gap. CDR3 amino acids: CASSQAGWNTEAFF. The CDR3 nucleotides read TGTGCCAGCAGCCAAGCGGGGTGGAACACTGAAGCTTTCTTT.

This chain joins TRBV4-1 and TRBJ1-1; D remains unclear. The germline gives CDR1 MGHRA, CDR2 YSYEKL. The CDR3 spans 17 residues. V lost 3 bases and J 0 bases, leaving 17 bases between the germline ends. The CDR3 bases are TGCGCCAGCAGCCAGTACCTGAATGCGATCATGAACACTGAAGCTTTCTTT. Protein sequence: CASSQYLNAIMNTEAFF.

This chain uses TRBV19 with TRBJ2-1, with TRBD1 identical over 7 bases. CDR3 length: 15 amino acids. Germline CDR1 is LNHDA and CDR2 is SQIVND (reference sequence). Trimming cost V 5 bases and J 0 bases; bases outside gene matches: 4. The CDR3 protein is CASSSGQYSYNEQFF. As DNA, the CDR3 is TGTGCCAGTAGTTCGGGACAGTACTCCTACAATGAGCAGTTCTTC.

The rearrangement links TRBV10-1 to TRBJ2-2; D not certain. The V end lost 5 bases, the J end lost 6 bases, and 10 bases lay between the germline ends. The CDR3 is 13 residues long. From germline, CDR1 is WNHNN and CDR2 SYGVQD (reference sequence). The chain's CDR3 is CASSLRRAGELFF. The DNA of the CDR3 is TGCGCCAGCAGTTTGCGGCGCGCCGGGGAGCTGTTTTTT.

The V gene is TRBV18, the J gene TRBJ1-2, with a tentative D call TRBD1 (6 bases). The germline gives CDR1 KGHSH, CDR2 LQKENI. Trimming took off 4 bases at V and 0 bases at J, with 12 bases between the two ends. The length of the CDR3 is 15 residues. This CDR3 reads CASSQSGTSNYGYTF. The CDR3 nucleotides read TGTGCCAGCTCACAATCCGGGACATCTAACTATGGCTACACCTTC.

The V and J genes are TRBV5-1 and TRBJ2-3; a possible D gene is TRBD2 (6 bases). Germline CDR1 is SGHRS and CDR2 is YFSETQ. V gave up 0 bases and J gave up 0 bases, with 11 bases separating them. This CDR3 comprises 16 residues. The CDR3 coding sequence is TGCGCCAGCAGCTTGGGCGGGGCGCCCAGCACAGATACGCAGTATTTT. Residues: CASSLGGAPSTDTQYF.

J is TRBJ1-6 and V is TRBV7-2, with a possible D match to TRBD1 (6 bases). The CDR3 has 16 amino acids. From germline, CDR1 is SGHTA and CDR2 FQGNSA. The V gene lost 2 bases and the J gene lost 1 base, with 9 bases spanning the gap. As DNA, the CDR3 is TGTGCCAGCAGCTTATTTGACAGGTCCTATAATTCACCCCTCCACTTT. Encoded protein: CASSLFDRSYNSPLHF.

This chain's CDR3 is CASSRLAGGRETQYF. The CDR3 DNA reads TGCGCCAGCAGCCGGTTAGCGGGGGGGCGAGAGACCCAGTACTTC. The rearrangement uses TRBV4-1 and TRBJ2-5, with TRBD2 matching 11 bases. This CDR3 is 15 amino acids long. Germline-derived CDR1 and CDR2 are MGHRA and YSYEKL. Trimming removed 4 bases from V and 4 bases from J; junction bases left unmatched: 5.

This chain connects TRBV19 to TRBJ1-2, with TRBD1 identical over 7 bases. This CDR3 spans 16 amino acids. J was trimmed by 6 bases and V by 6 bases; bases with no gene match: 16. In germline, CDR1 is LNHDA, CDR2 SQIVND (reference sequence). CDR3 sequence (DNA): TGTGCCAGTAGCGTAGGTTTGGACAGGAGTACCCATGGCTACACCTTC. Its protein product is CASSVGLDRSTHGYTF.